The 29 T cell receptor beta chains given below trace back to one sample, sequenced in a study of post-analysis software for immune sequencing data. Their specific antigens are unknown. Study-level findings and limits: Compared with controls, patients had more of five TRBV segments, including TRBV5-6, TRBV5-1 and TRBV20-1.

Prepared TCR beta cDNA libraries contained unique molecular identifiers. TCRdb itself ran the PCR reads through MiXCR, one entry per CDR3 protein. The sample carries more than 450,000 distinct CDR3 sequences, roughly 34% recorded once. Sequencing used blood. These receptors came from a girl aged 2-17 years with multiple sclerosis.

This clonotype was recorded many times. The V call is TRBV7-2, the J call TRBJ2-5; D not resolved. V was pared by 4 bases and J by 2 bases, with 8 bases between. CDR3 length equals 13 residues. Germline V gene lookup returns CDR1 SGHTA and CDR2 FQGNSA. The DNA of the CDR3 is TGTGCCAGCAGCTCCGTAAGGCAAGAGACCCAGTACTTC. Amino acid sequence: CASSSVRQETQYF.

By proportion, this clonotype is medium-sized. The chain employs TRBV5-1 and TRBJ2-5, with 8 bases aligning to TRBD2. CDR3 length equals 14 residues. CDR1 and CDR2 from the germline V gene are SGHRS and YFSETQ. J was trimmed by 4 bases and V by 3 bases; bases with no gene match: 5. The CDR3 nucleotides are TGCGCCAGCAGCTCGGGACTAGGTAGAGAGACCCAGTACTTC. Its protein is CASSSGLGRETQYF.

This clonotype was found a few times. The chain couples TRBV14 to TRBJ2-7; D is possibly TRBD1 (5 bases). The tail of the sequence fits TRBJ2-5 better, so the J call may be wrong. The CDR3 runs to 13 residues. Germline CDR1 SGHDN, CDR2 FVKESK. CDR3 loop: CASSLQDVETQYF. In DNA, the CDR3 is TGTGCCAGCAGCCTACAGGACGTGGAGACCCAGTACTTC.

This clonotype was seen repeatedly, ten times or more. This sequence joins TRBV5-1 and TRBJ2-1, with TRBD2 matching over 9 bases. J was trimmed by 4 bases and V by 0 bases; bases with no gene match: 2. CDR1 is SGHRS and CDR2 is YFSETQ in the germline V gene. The CDR3 consists of 15 residues. DNA of the CDR3: TGCGCCAGCAGCTTGGGCAGCGGGGGGTACAATGAGCAGTTCTTC. Encoded protein: CASSLGSGGYNEQFF. The complete variable domain, with remaining parts taken from reference TRBV5-1 and TRBJ2-1, reads KAGVTQTPRYLIKTRGQQVTLSCSPISGHRSVSWYQQTPGQGLQFLFEYFSETQRNKGNFPGRFSGRQFSNSRSEMNVSTLELGDSALYLCASSLGSGGYNEQFFGPGTRLTVL.

J is TRBJ2-3 and V is TRBV24-1; D possibly corresponds to TRBD1 (6 bases). Germline V gene sequence: CDR1 KGHDR, CDR2 SFDVKD. The CDR3 spans 13 residues. Trimming left V 6 bases short and J 5 bases short, with 11 bases between. CDR3 nucleotides: TGTGCCACCAGTTCAACAGGGCAAGATACGCAGTATTTT. Residues: CATSSTGQDTQYF.

The rearrangement joins TRBV3-1 to TRBJ2-1; 9 nucleotides line up with TRBD2. The length of the CDR3 is 12 residues. The V segment lost 1 base and the J segment 14 bases; nucleotides outside the gene matches: 3. The germline CDR1 and CDR2 sequences are LGHDT and YNNKEL (reference sequence). The CDR3 is CASSQGGTSKFF. CDR3 coding DNA: TGTGCCAGCAGCCAAGGGGGGACTAGCAAGTTCTTC.

This clonotype was counted between two and nine times. A read error may produce the germline difference seen at one junction end. The CDR3 loop reads CDSSPRDGYNEQFF. In DNA form, the CDR3 reads TGTGACAGCAGCCCGAGGGACGGCTACAATGAGCAGTTCTTC. The J gene is TRBJ2-1, the V gene TRBV7-3; tentatively, D is TRBD1 or TRBD2 (5 bases each). Germline CDR1 reads SGHTA; CDR2 reads FQGTGA. This CDR3 comprises 14 residues.

The rearrangement links TRBV18 to TRBJ2-3; D is uncertain. The CDR3 has 16 amino acids. Germline V gives CDR1 KGHSH, CDR2 LQKENI. Trimming cost V 0 bases and J 2 bases, with 12 bases left between them. This CDR3 reads CASSPPTVGNTDTQYF. Here the CDR3 DNA reads TGTGCCAGCTCACCACCAACGGTGGGGAACACAGATACGCAGTATTTT.

The chain is built from TRBV6-5 and TRBJ1-1; D is possibly TRBD1 (6 bases). The germline CDR1 and CDR2 sequences are MNHEY and SVGAGI. This CDR3 region has 12 residues. V was trimmed by 3 bases and J by 8 bases, leaving 10 bases between them. CDR3 DNA sequence: TGTGCCAGCAGTTATAGGGGGGGGGAAGCTTTCTTT. This codes for CASSYRGGEAFF.

V and J are TRBV5-1 and TRBJ2-1; 13 nucleotides match TRBD2. The assigned J gene may be wrong: the sequence end matches TRBJ2-7 better. Germline V CDR1 and CDR2: SGHRS, YFSETQ. The CDR3 loop spans 16 amino acids. CDR3 in DNA: TGCGCCAGCAGCCCCTCGGGACTAGCGGGGAGGGGTGAGCAGTACTTC. Translating it yields CASSPSGLAGRGEQYF.

Only a few counts were recorded for this clonotype. The V gene is TRBV5-6, the J gene TRBJ1-6; no reliable D call. Trimming took off 4 bases at V and 7 bases at J, with 3 bases between the two ends. CDR1 and CDR2 from the germline V gene are SGHDT and YYEEEE. The CDR3 extends over 11 amino acids. The CDR3 nucleotides read TGTGCCAGCAGCCAGAATTCACCCCTCCACTTT. As protein: CASSQNSPLHF.

V is TRBV6-6 and J is TRBJ2-5; D is unresolved. V was clipped by 2 bases and J by 1 base, with 11 bases between them. In germline, CDR1 is MNHNY, CDR2 SVGAGI (reference sequence). The CDR3 runs 15 residues. The CDR3 DNA follows: TGTGCCAGCAGTTACGCCCAGAACCTCCAAGAGACCCAGTACTTC. Its translation is CASSYAQNLQETQYF.

This chain links TRBV10-3 with TRBJ2-1, with D possibly matching TRBD2 (5 bases). CDR1 is ENHRY, CDR2 SYGVKD, per germline. Trimming removed 0 bases at V and 0 bases at J, with 9 bases between. The CDR3 has 16 amino acids. CDR3 DNA: TGTGCCATCAGTGAGTCGACCAGCGGCTCCTACAATGAGCAGTTCTTC. This gives the protein CAISESTSGSYNEQFF.

CDR3 DNA sequence: TGCAGTGCTTCCGCAACTAATGAAAAACTGTTTTTT. The encoded protein is CSASATNEKLFF. This rearrangement joins TRBV20-1 to TRBJ1-4; D gene unclear. V dropped 5 bases and J dropped 0 bases, with 4 bases sitting between them. This CDR3 comprises 12 residues. In germline, CDR1 is DFQATT, CDR2 SNEGSKA (reference sequence).

This clonotype has a handful of counts. V and J are TRBV20-1 and TRBJ2-3, with D unclear. With 6 bases removed from V and 6 bases from J, the gap between germline ends came to 16 bases. Germline V lookup: CDR1 DFQATT, CDR2 SNEGSKA (reference sequence). The CDR3 is made up of 13 amino acids. CDR3: CSAEHGTEDTQYF. The CDR3 DNA is TGCAGTGCAGAACACGGAACGGAGGATACGCAGTATTTT.

This clonotype was detected only a few times. The chain links TRBV28 to TRBJ2-5; TRBD2 aligns across 8 bases. V lost 3 bases and J lost 4; bases outside the gene matches: 7. The germline V gene encodes CDR1 MDHEN and CDR2 SYDVKM. The CDR3 totals 15 residues. The DNA of the CDR3 is TGTGCCAGCAGTTTGTGGTCCGGGGGGGGAGAGACCCAGTACTTC. Its protein is CASSLWSGGGETQYF.

This clonotype has only a few counts. The chain uses TRBV3-1 and TRBJ2-1, with unresolved D. V was cut by 1 base and J by 5 bases, with 6 bases left in between. Per germline, CDR1 LGHDT and CDR2 YNNKEL (reference sequence). The CDR3 length is 13 residues. Here the CDR3 reads CASSQALDNEQFF. CDR3 bases: TGTGCCAGCAGCCAAGCCCTAGACAATGAGCAGTTCTTC.

The chain uses TRBV5-1 and TRBJ2-7, with TRBD1 matching over 12 bases. The CDR3 sequence is 14 residues long. Germline V gene sequence: CDR1 SGHRS, CDR2 YFSETQ. J was trimmed by 6 bases and V by 5 bases; bases with no gene match: 6. This chain's CDR3 is CASSTGTGGIEQYF. The CDR3 coding sequence is TGCGCCAGCAGTACCGGGACAGGGGGCATCGAGCAGTACTTC.

There are a few counts of this clonotype. The chain combines TRBV27 with TRBJ1-6; 7 bases align to TRBD1. The trim removed 5 bases at V and 7 bases at J, leaving 11 bases unmatched. Per the germline V gene, CDR1 is MNHEY and CDR2 is SMNVEV (reference sequence). There are 16 residues in the CDR3. For the CDR3, the DNA is TGTGCCAGCAGTCAGGGGGGGATCACAGGGAATTCACCCCTCCACTTT. It specifies CASSQGGITGNSPLHF.

The V call is TRBV3-1, the J call TRBJ2-5, with D perhaps matching TRBD2 (5 bases). The CDR3 covers 14 residues. CDR1 LGHDT and CDR2 YNNKEL come from the germline V gene (reference sequence). V was cut by 8 bases and J by 0 bases, with 13 bases left in between. In DNA form, the CDR3 reads TGTGCCAGCTCTTCCCTCGGGAACCAAGAGACCCAGTACTTC. Amino acid sequence: CASSSLGNQETQYF.

V and J are TRBV7-3 and TRBJ2-1, with 7 nucleotides matching TRBD2. The J call may be incorrect, as the DNA end agrees better with TRBJ2-7. CDR3 length equals 15 residues. The germline V gene encodes CDR1 SGHTA and CDR2 FQGTGA. The CDR3 DNA reads TGTGCCAGCAGCACCAGCGGGGCTCTTTACAATGAGCAGTACTTC. It specifies CASSTSGALYNEQYF.

The chain links TRBV4-1 to TRBJ1-4; D might be TRBD1 (6 bases). The CDR3 is 18 residues long. Trimming shortened V by 2 bases and J by 4 bases, and 20 bases separated the two germline ends. The germline CDR1 and CDR2 sequences are MGHRA and YSYEKL. The CDR3 sequence is CASSQLQGWGALNEKLFF. CDR3 DNA sequence: TGCGCCAGCAGCCAATTACAAGGATGGGGGGCACTTAATGAAAAACTGTTTTTT.

This clonotype was counted only a few times. CDR3 amino acids: CASSDPGLAGPYNEQFF. Written as DNA, the CDR3 is TGTGCCAGCAGTGACCCGGGACTCGCCGGCCCCTACAATGAGCAGTTCTTC. V is TRBV2 and J is TRBJ2-1, with D possibly TRBD2 on 6 matching bases. Trimming removed 3 bases from V and 2 bases from J, with 17 bases in between. The CDR3 has 17 residues. Germline CDR1 is SNHLY and CDR2 is FYNNEI.

V and J are TRBV20-1 and TRBJ2-3; TRBD2 aligns across 9 bases. In germline, CDR1 is DFQATT, CDR2 SNEGSKA (reference sequence). The trim removed 8 bases at V and 0 bases at J, leaving 3 bases unmatched. The CDR3 has 13 residues. In DNA form, the CDR3 reads TGCAGTTCTGGACTAGCGAGCACAGATACGCAGTATTTT. The encoded protein is CSSGLASTDTQYF.

As DNA, the CDR3 is TGTGCCAGCAGCTTAGGAGGCAGGGGGCTATACCAAGAGACCCAGTACTTC. This sequence encodes CASSLGGRGLYQETQYF. The V gene is TRBV7-2, the J gene TRBJ2-5, with 8 bases fitting TRBD1. The V gene's germline CDR1 is SGHTA and CDR2 FQGNSA. V shed 1 base, J shed 0 bases, and the junction held 7 bases outside the gene matches. There are 17 residues in the CDR3. Complete variable domain (other parts from reference TRBV7-2 and TRBJ2-5): GAGVSQSPSNKVTEKGKDVELRCDPISGHTALYWYRQSLGQGLEFLIYFQGNSAPDKSGLPSDRFSAERTGGSVSTLTIQRTQQEDSAVYLCASSLGGRGLYQETQYFGPGTRLLVL.

The chain links TRBV20-1 to TRBJ1-2; 8 bases are a match to TRBD1. The V and J ends lost 6 bases and 4 bases, in that order; junction bases with no gene match: 7. The CDR3 consists of 13 residues. Germline V gene sequence: CDR1 DFQATT, CDR2 SNEGSKA (reference sequence). The CDR3 DNA is TGCAGTGCCATGGGACAGGAGTCCTATGGCTACACCTTC. This sequence encodes CSAMGQESYGYTF.

This clonotype was observed a handful of times. V is TRBV13 and J is TRBJ2-1, with D possibly matching TRBD1 (5 bases). From germline, CDR1 is PRHDT and CDR2 FYEKMQ (reference sequence). This CDR3 comprises 13 residues. The V gene lost 0 bases and the J gene lost 8 bases, with 8 bases spanning the gap. CDR3 DNA sequence: TGTGCCAGCAGCTTAGGCAGGGCGGATGAGCAGTTCTTC. Residues: CASSLGRADEQFF.

This clonotype was seen a handful of times. The gene calls are TRBV20-1 and TRBJ1-5; D perhaps matches TRBD1 (5 bases). Germline values: CDR1 DFQATT, CDR2 SNEGSKA (reference sequence). CDR3 size: 16 residues. V lost 0 bases and J 4 bases, leaving 16 bases between the germline ends. CDR3 region: CSARDGGRTVNQPQHF. CDR3 nucleotides: TGCAGTGCTAGAGATGGGGGACGGACGGTAAATCAGCCCCAGCATTTT.

The chain is built from TRBV5-1 and TRBJ2-7; TRBD1 matches at 8 bases. Germline CDR1 reads SGHRS; CDR2 reads YFSETQ. The CDR3 covers 16 residues. J lost 1 base, V lost 4 bases, and 10 bases had no gene match. The chain's CDR3 is CASSRKPGQVSYEQYF. CDR3 nucleotides: TGCGCCAGCAGCCGCAAACCGGGACAGGTATCCTACGAGCAGTACTTC.